The T cell receptor (beta chain) described here comes from a study of blood T cell repertoires in COVID-19. The V gene's germline CDR1 is SQVTM and CDR2 ANQGSEA. With 3 bases clipped from V and 7 bases from J, the junction kept 12 bases outside the gene matches. This CDR3 contains 15 residues. The protocol was immunoSEQ multiplex PCR, while the TCRdb copy is restricted to in-frame clones and leaves out a portion. The table records around 330,000 clones, 89% of them present only once. The sequence came from a woman aged 40 to 49 who had recovered from COVID-19. The chain recombines TRBV29-1 with TRBJ1-3, with 7 bases matching TRBD1. What was sequenced was PBMCs or T cells enriched from blood (not recorded which). CDR3 DNA sequence: TGCAGCGTTGAGAACCCAACAGGGGCGGACAACACCATATATTTT. Amino acids: CSVENPTGADNTIYF.